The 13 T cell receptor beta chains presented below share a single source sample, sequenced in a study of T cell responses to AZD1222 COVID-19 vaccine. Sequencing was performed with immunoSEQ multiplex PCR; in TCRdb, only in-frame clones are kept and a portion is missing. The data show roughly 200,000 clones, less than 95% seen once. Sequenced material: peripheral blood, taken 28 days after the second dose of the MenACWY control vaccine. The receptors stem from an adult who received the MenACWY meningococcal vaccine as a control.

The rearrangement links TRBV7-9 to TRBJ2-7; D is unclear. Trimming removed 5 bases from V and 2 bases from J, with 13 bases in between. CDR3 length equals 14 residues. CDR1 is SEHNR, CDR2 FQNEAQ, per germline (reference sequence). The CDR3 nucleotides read TGTGCCAGCAGCATTCCGGGTATTACCTACGAGCAGTACTTC. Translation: CASSIPGITYEQYF.

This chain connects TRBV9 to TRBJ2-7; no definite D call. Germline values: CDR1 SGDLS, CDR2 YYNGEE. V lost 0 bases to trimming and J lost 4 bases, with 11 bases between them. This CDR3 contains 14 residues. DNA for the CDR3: TGTGCCAGCAGCGTAGGTGTAGGTGGGTACGAGCAGTACTTC. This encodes CASSVGVGGYEQYF.

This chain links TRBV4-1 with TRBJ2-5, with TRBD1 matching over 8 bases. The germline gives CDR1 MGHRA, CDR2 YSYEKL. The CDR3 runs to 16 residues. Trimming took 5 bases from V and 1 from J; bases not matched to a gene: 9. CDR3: CASSERGTGLQETQYF. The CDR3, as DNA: TGCGCCAGCAGCGAAAGAGGGACAGGCCTCCAAGAGACCCAGTACTTC.

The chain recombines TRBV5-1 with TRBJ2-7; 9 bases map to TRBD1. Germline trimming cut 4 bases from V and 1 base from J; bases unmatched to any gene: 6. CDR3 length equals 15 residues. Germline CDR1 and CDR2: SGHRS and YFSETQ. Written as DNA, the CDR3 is TGCGCCAGCAGCACTGAGACAGGGGGTTCCTACGAGCAGTACTTC. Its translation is CASSTETGGSYEQYF.

The CDR3 protein is CASSQDSTSGGQETQYF. CDR3 in DNA: TGTGCCAGCAGCCAAGATTCAACTAGCGGGGGCCAAGAGACCCAGTACTTC. This rearrangement joins TRBV3-1 (or the pseudogene TRBV3-2) to TRBJ2-5; 11 bases are shared with TRBD2. Germline CDR1 and CDR2: LGHDT and YNNKEL (reference sequence). Unmatched junction bases numbered 4, after V lost 0 bases and J lost 1 base. This CDR3 spans 17 amino acids.

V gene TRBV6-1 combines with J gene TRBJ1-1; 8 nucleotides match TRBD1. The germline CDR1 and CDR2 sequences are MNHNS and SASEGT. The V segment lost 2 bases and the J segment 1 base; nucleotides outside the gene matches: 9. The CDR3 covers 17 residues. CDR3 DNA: TGTGCCAGCAGTGAAACCTTGACAGGGGTTGGGAACACTGAAGCTTTCTTT. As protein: CASSETLTGVGNTEAFF.

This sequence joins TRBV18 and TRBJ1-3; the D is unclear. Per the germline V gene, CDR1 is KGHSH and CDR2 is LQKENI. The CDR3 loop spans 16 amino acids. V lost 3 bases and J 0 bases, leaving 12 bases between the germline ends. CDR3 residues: CASSPREPSSGNTIYF. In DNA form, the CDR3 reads TGTGCCAGCTCACCGCGGGAGCCGAGCTCTGGAAACACCATATATTTT.

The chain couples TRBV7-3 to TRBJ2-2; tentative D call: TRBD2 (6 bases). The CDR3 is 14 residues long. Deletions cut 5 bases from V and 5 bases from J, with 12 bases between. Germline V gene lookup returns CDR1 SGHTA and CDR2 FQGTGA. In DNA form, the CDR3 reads TGTGCCAGCAGCCCGCAGGCGGGAACCGGGGAGCTGTTTTTT. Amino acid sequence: CASSPQAGTGELFF.

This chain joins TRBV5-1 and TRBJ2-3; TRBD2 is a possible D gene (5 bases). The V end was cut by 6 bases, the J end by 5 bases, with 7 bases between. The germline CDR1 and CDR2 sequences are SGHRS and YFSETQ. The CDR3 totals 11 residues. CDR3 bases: TGCGCCAGCACGGCGGGAGATACGCAGTATTTT. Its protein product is CASTAGDTQYF.

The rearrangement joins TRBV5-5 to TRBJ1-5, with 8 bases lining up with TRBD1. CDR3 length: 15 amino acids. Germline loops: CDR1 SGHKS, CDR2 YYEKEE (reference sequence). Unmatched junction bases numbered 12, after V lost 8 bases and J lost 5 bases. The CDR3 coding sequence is TGTGCCAGTAAAGTGGGACAGGACGTCTATCAGCCCCAGCATTTT. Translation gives CASKVGQDVYQPQHF.

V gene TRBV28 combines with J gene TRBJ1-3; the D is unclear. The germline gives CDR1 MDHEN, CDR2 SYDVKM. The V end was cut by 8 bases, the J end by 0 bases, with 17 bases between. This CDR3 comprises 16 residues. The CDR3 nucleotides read TGTGCCAGCCGAGTCCTAACAGCGAGCTCTGGAAACACCATATATTTT. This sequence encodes CASRVLTASSGNTIYF. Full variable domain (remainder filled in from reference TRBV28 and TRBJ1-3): DVKVTQSSRYLVKRTGEKVFLECVQDMDHENMFWYRQDPGLGLRLIYFSYDVKMKEKGDIPEGYSVSREKKERFSLILESASTNQTSMYLCASRVLTASSGNTIYFGEGSWLTVV.

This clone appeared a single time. The CDR3 nucleotides are TGCGCCAGCAGGACGGACAGTTTCAACTATGGCTACACCTTC. Encoded protein: CASRTDSFNYGYTF. This chain uses TRBV5-1 with TRBJ1-2; the D gene is possibly TRBD1 (6 bases). The V end was cut by 5 bases, the J end by 2 bases, with 13 bases between. The CDR3 runs to 14 residues. Germline lookup yields CDR1 SGHRS and CDR2 YFSETQ.

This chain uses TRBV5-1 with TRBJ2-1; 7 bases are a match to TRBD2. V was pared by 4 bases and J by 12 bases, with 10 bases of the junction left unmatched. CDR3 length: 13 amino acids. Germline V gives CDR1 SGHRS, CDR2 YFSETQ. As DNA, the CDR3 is TGCGCCAGCAGCCAAGACCCTAGCGGACCGCAGTTCTTC. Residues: CASSQDPSGPQFF.